A selection of T cell receptor beta chains follows, all from one sample in a study of identical twins. Via MiXCR, TCRdb re-called the 5' RACE reads, giving one row per CDR3 protein. The sample includes about 340,000 distinct CDR3 sequences, about 12% of them seen just once. This same sample was also taken into another study, of yellow fever vaccine responses in identical twins.

Input material: CD8+ T cells sorted from blood. These receptors all stem from a woman between 18 and 29 years old in good health. CDR3s include the opening cysteine and the closing phenylalanine or tryptophan. A D gene is named only where the DNA matches it firmly. Clone size is shown for a subset of rows, as once, few, many or a class of expanded clone.

-	14	-	TRBV6-2/TRBV6-3	TRBJ1-1	CASSPGGGGGEAFF	TGTGCCAGCAGCCCCGGGGGGGGCGGGGGTGAAGCTTTCTTT
-	15	TRBD2	TRBV5-6	TRBJ2-1	CASGPGLAAYNEQFF	TGTGCCAGCGGCCCGGGACTAGCGGCTTACAATGAGCAGTTCTTC
-	20	TRBD2	TRBV4-2	TRBJ2-2	CASSQEARTSGRLDTGELFF	TGTGCCAGCAGCCAAGAAGCCCGGACTAGCGGGAGACTGGACACCGGGGAGCTGTTTTTT
many	14	-	TRBV28	TRBJ2-7	CASSRQGGPYEQYF	TGTGCCAGCAGTAGACAAGGGGGGCCATACGAGCAGTACTTC
-	19	-	TRBV2	TRBJ2-2	CASSDPLDSILANTGELFF	TGTGCCAGCAGTGATCCTTTGGACAGCATATTGGCGAACACCGGGGAGCTGTTTTTT
few	21	TRBD2	TRBV2	TRBJ2-3	CASSANDLPGPAGGNTDTQYF	TGTGCCAGCAGTGCGAACGACCTTCCGGGCCCAGCGGGGGGTAACACAGATACGCAGTATTTT
few	12	-	TRBV27	TRBJ1-1	CASSPRGEAAFF	TGTGCCAGCAGTCCTCGAGGGGAGGCTGCTTTCTTT
few	11	-	TRBV19	TRBJ2-2	CASKLGGELFF	TGTGCCAGTAAACTTGGTGGGGAGCTGTTTTTT
many	14	-	TRBV29-1	TRBJ2-5	CSVPTGQMDETQYF	TGCAGCGTGCCGACTGGACAAATGGATGAGACCCAGTACTTC
few	14	-	TRBV27	TRBJ1-4	CASSLSWAIEKLFF	TGTGCCAGCAGTTTAAGTTGGGCGATTGAAAAACTGTTTTTT
many	13	-	TRBV4-1	TRBJ2-7	CASSQWQGGEQYF	TGCGCCAGCAGCCAATGGCAGGGGGGCGAGCAGTACTTC
-	14	-	TRBV9	TRBJ2-7	CASSPDGCSWEQYF	TGTGCCAGCAGCCCGGACGGATGTTCCTGGGAGCAGTACTTC
-	15	-	TRBV4-1	TRBJ1-4	CASSQEGGTNEKLFF	TGCGCCAGCAGCCAAGAGGGGGGTACTAATGAAAAACTGTTTTTT
-	15	-	TRBV7-9	TRBJ2-2	CASSLVLGPAGELFF	TGTGCCAGCAGCTTAGTCTTGGGTCCCGCCGGGGAGCTGTTTTTT
-	15	-	TRBV12-3/TRBV12-4	TRBJ2-5	CASRLSWANQETQYF	TGTGCCAGCAGGTTGTCTTGGGCGAACCAAGAGACCCAGTACTTC
few	18	TRBD2	TRBV3-1	TRBJ2-1	CASSQDRLAGGGYNEQFF	TGTGCCAGCAGCCAAGATAGACTAGCGGGGGGGGGTTACAATGAGCAGTTCTTC
-	16	TRBD2	TRBV7-4	TRBJ2-1	CASCTGTSGYYNEQFF	TGTGCCAGCTGCACCGGGACTAGCGGGTACTACAATGAGCAGTTCTTC
few	17	-	TRBV10-3	TRBJ2-2	CAISDWEGQANTGELFF	TGTGCCATCAGTGATTGGGAGGGACAGGCGAACACCGGGGAGCTGTTTTTT
many	12	-	TRBV12-3/TRBV12-4	TRBJ2-7	CASSFTDGEQYF	TGTGCCAGCAGTTTCACCGACGGCGAGCAGTACTTC
-	17	TRBD2	TRBV4-2	TRBJ2-1	CASSQDGAGLAGEQQFF	TGTGCCAGCAGCCAAGATGGGGCAGGACTAGCGGGAGAGCAGCAGTTCTTC
many	16	-	TRBV3-1	TRBJ2-6	CASSDKGDSGANVLTF	TGTGCCAGCAGCGACAAGGGGGACTCTGGGGCCAACGTCCTGACTTTC
many	15	-	TRBV12-3/TRBV12-4	TRBJ2-5	CASTPRGLPLETQYF	TGTGCCAGCACCCCCCGGGGCCTTCCCCTGGAGACCCAGTACTTC
many	11	-	TRBV5-1	TRBJ2-1	CASSAENEQFF	TGCGCCAGCAGCGCAGAGAATGAGCAGTTCTTC
few	15	-	TRBV7-2	TRBJ2-5	CASSLDRFLGETQYF	TGTGCCAGCAGCTTAGACAGGTTTTTGGGGGAGACCCAGTACTTC
few	16	TRBD2	TRBV11-3	TRBJ2-1	CASSLGGLAYYNEQFF	TGTGCCAGCAGCCTCGGGGGACTAGCGTATTACAATGAGCAGTTCTTC
few	13	-	TRBV29-1	TRBJ1-1	CSVDREMNTEAFF	TGCAGCGTTGACAGGGAAATGAACACTGAAGCTTTCTTT
many	15	TRBD1	TRBV4-1	TRBJ1-2	CASSHQGQGSYGYTF	TGCGCCAGCAGCCATCAAGGACAGGGGAGTTATGGCTACACCTTC
few	10	-	TRBV10-1	TRBJ2-1	CARPIHEQFF	TGCGCCAGGCCCATCCATGAGCAGTTCTTC
-	13	-	TRBV6-5	TRBJ1-2	CASSLQPNYGYTF	TGTGCCAGCAGTTTACAGCCGAACTATGGCTACACCTTC
many	13	TRBD1	TRBV6-6	TRBJ1-5	CTSGGAGNQPQHF	TGTACTTCAGGGGGGGCTGGCAATCAGCCCCAGCATTTT
-	13	-	TRBV12-3/TRBV12-4	TRBJ2-1	CASSFIEYHEQFF	TGTGCCAGCAGTTTCATAGAGTACCATGAGCAGTTCTTC
-	15	TRBD1	TRBV7-9	TRBJ2-5	CASSATTGGKETQYF	TGTGCCAGCAGCGCAACCACAGGGGGGAAGGAGACCCAGTACTTC
many	17	-	TRBV25-1	TRBJ1-6	CASSETLPDLWNSPLHF	TGTGCCAGCAGTGAAACTCTTCCAGATTTATGGAATTCACCCCTCCACTTT
many	18	-	TRBV5-1	TRBJ2-1	CASRSTALLFFNGNEQFF	TGCGCCAGCAGGTCAACAGCTCTCCTCTTTTTTAATGGCAATGAGCAGTTCTTC
-	12	TRBD1	TRBV20-1	TRBJ2-4	CSAPILGQGLYF	TGCAGTGCTCCAATATTAGGACAGGGTCTGTACTTC
-	17	-	TRBV24-1	TRBJ2-3	CATSDSLRGWNTDTQYF	TGTGCCACCAGTGATTCCTTACGGGGATGGAACACAGATACGCAGTATTTT
many	16	-	TRBV12-3/TRBV12-4	TRBJ1-5	CASSNELPYSNQPQHF	TGTGCCAGCAGTAACGAACTCCCATATAGCAATCAGCCCCAGCATTTT
-	12	-	TRBV28	TRBJ1-5	CASMRGPQPQHF	TGTGCCAGCATGAGGGGACCTCAGCCCCAGCATTTT
many	14	TRBD1	TRBV29-1	TRBJ2-1	CSGTGTGSYNEQFF	TGCAGTGGGACCGGGACAGGGTCCTACAATGAGCAGTTCTTC
-	14	TRBD2	TRBV4-1	TRBJ2-2	CASSHGEGTGELFF	TGCGCCAGCAGCCATGGGGAGGGCACCGGGGAGCTGTTTTTT
-	11	-	TRBV27	TRBJ1-1	CATRGGSGAFF	TGTGCCACCCGGGGAGGTAGCGGAGCTTTCTTT
-	16	-	TRBV5-6	TRBJ2-1	CASSLGPGWRDNEQFF	TGTGCCAGCAGCTTGGGACCAGGGTGGCGTGACAATGAGCAGTTCTTC
-	15	-	TRBV27	TRBJ2-3	CASSPGTAIPDTQYF	TGTGCCAGCAGTCCCGGGACGGCCATCCCAGATACGCAGTATTTT
few	12	-	TRBV28	TRBJ1-1	CASSQGGQKGFF	TGTGCCAGCAGTCAAGGCGGACAGAAGGGTTTCTTT
-	13	-	TRBV2	TRBJ1-1	CAREGEPNTEAFF	TGTGCCAGGGAGGGGGAGCCGAACACTGAAGCTTTCTTT
-	13	-	TRBV27	TRBJ1-5	CASSLFGNQPQHF	TGTGCCAGCAGTTTATTTGGCAATCAGCCCCAGCATTTT
-	14	-	TRBV9	TRBJ2-1	CASSVDLAYNEQFF	TGTGCCAGCAGCGTAGATCTAGCCTACAATGAGCAGTTCTTC
-	15	TRBD1	TRBV5-5	TRBJ2-3	CARSAGTGRRDTQYF	TGTGCCAGGAGCGCCGGGACAGGGAGAAGGGATACGCAGTATTTT
many	14	TRBD2	TRBV5-6	TRBJ2-7	CASRYSGSSYEQYF	TGTGCCAGCAGATACAGCGGGAGCTCCTACGAGCAGTACTTC
few	23	TRBD2	TRBV24-1	TRBJ2-3	CATSDLRSIQENSGDYSTDTQYF	TGTGCCACCAGTGATTTGCGTTCTATTCAGGAAAATAGCGGGGATTACTCCACAGATACGCAGTATTTT
-	17	-	TRBV7-9	TRBJ1-2	CASSLGTGIGLGYGYTF	TGTGCCAGCAGCTTAGGTACAGGGATCGGTTTGGGTTATGGCTACACCTTC
few	14	TRBD1	TRBV12-3/TRBV12-4	TRBJ2-1	CASSGTGGHNEQFF	TGTGCCAGCAGTGGGACAGGGGGGCACAATGAGCAGTTCTTC
-	18	-	TRBV6-5	TRBJ2-1	CASSYSKTGTDAYNEQFF	TGTGCCAGCAGTTACTCGAAAACCGGGACTGATGCCTACAATGAGCAGTTCTTC
many	18	-	TRBV20-1	TRBJ2-5	CSARGLGLAVGFKETQYF	TGCAGTGCTAGGGGTTTAGGATTGGCGGTGGGGTTTAAAGAGACCCAGTACTTC
few	14	-	TRBV12-3/TRBV12-4	TRBJ1-4	CASSLRQEGEKLFF	TGTGCCAGCAGTTTAAGACAGGAGGGGGAAAAACTGTTTTTT